These 7 T cell receptor beta chains share one sample of origin, sequenced in a study of cytomegalovirus exposure and HLA in healthy donors. The PCR used 60 Vbeta and 13 Jbeta primers. Measured with immunoSEQ multiplex PCR; TCRdb has only the in-frame clones, and not every one. The sample has under 150,000 clones, roughly 70% seen once. The sequencing sample was made of PBMCs. Receptor source: a woman between 40 and 55 years old in good health and CMV-seropositive.

The gene calls are TRBV5-4 and TRBJ2-5; 7 bases map to TRBD2. In germline, CDR1 is SGHNT, CDR2 YYREEE (reference sequence). Losses at the gene ends were 3 bases for V and 4 bases for J; bases not matched to a gene: 6. This CDR3 has 14 amino acids. The CDR3 nucleotides read TGTGCCAGCAGCTCCAAGACTAGCCCAGAGACCCAGTACTTC. Protein product: CASSSKTSPETQYF. The variable domain in full, completed from reference TRBV5-4 and TRBJ2-5, reads ETGVTQSPTHLIKTRGQQVTLRCSSQSGHNTVSWYQQALGQGPQFIFQYYREEENGRGNFPPRFSGLQFPNYSSELNVNALELDDSALYLCASSSKTSPETQYFGPGTRLLVL.

The count of this clone is one. The gene calls are TRBV5-4 and TRBJ2-2; D perhaps matches TRBD2 (7 bases). CDR3 length: 16 residues. The V end lost 4 bases, the J end lost 4 bases, and 17 bases lay between the germline ends. The V gene's germline CDR1 is SGHNT and CDR2 YYREEE (reference sequence). The CDR3 DNA is TGTGCCAGCAGCATGGGGGCTCGCGGGGGCACCGGGGAGCTGTTTTTT. Residues: CASSMGARGGTGELFF.

This chain links TRBV30 with TRBJ1-4; D is undetermined. V was shortened by 2 bases and J by 2 bases, with 15 bases between the two germline ends. Looked up from germline, CDR1 is GTSNPN and CDR2 is SVGIG (reference sequence). CDR3 length: 16 residues. In nucleotides, the CDR3 is TGTGCCTGGAGTCCATTCCACCACGGGACTAATGAAAAACTGTTTTTT. It codes for CAWSPFHHGTNEKLFF.

V gene TRBV15 combines with J gene TRBJ2-1, with TRBD1 matching 12 bases. The germline V gene has CDR1 LNHNV and CDR2 YYDKDF (reference sequence). The CDR3 totals 17 residues. The V and J ends lost 0 bases and 8 bases, in that order; junction bases with no gene match: 8. CDR3 residues: CATSRDGDRGPGDEQFF. CDR3 DNA: TGTGCCACCAGCAGAGATGGGGACAGGGGGCCTGGAGATGAGCAGTTCTTC.

This chain connects TRBV11-2 to TRBJ2-3, with TRBD1 identical over 9 bases. Germline CDR1 and CDR2: SGHAT and FQNNGV. The CDR3 extends over 17 amino acids. With 1 base clipped from V and 5 bases from J, the junction kept 10 bases outside the gene matches. This CDR3 is CASSLAPHRGPGDTQYF. The CDR3 region has the DNA TGTGCCAGCAGCTTAGCCCCCCACAGGGGGCCCGGAGATACGCAGTATTTT.

The rearrangement links TRBV4-2 to TRBJ2-1; perhaps TRBD2 as D (6 bases). The V gene lost 2 bases and the J gene lost 5 bases, with 16 bases spanning the gap. Per germline, CDR1 LGHNA and CDR2 YNFKEQ. This CDR3 is 16 amino acids long. The chain's CDR3 is CASSQPRARDNNEQFF. CDR3 nucleotide sequence: TGTGCCAGCAGCCAACCCCGGGCGCGGGATAACAATGAGCAGTTCTTC.

Only one count was recorded for this clone. The same CDR3 also results from other DNA sequences found in this sample. V gene TRBV7-8 combines with J gene TRBJ2-7, with 8 bases fitting TRBD1. Per germline, CDR1 SGHVS and CDR2 FQNEAQ. J gave up 5 bases and V 0 bases, and 12 bases lay outside the gene matches. This CDR3 is built from 17 residues. CDR3 protein: CASSLARDRQGIDEQYF. The CDR3 nucleotides read TGTGCCAGCAGCTTAGCGCGAGATCGACAGGGGATCGACGAGCAGTACTTC. Full variable domain (remainder filled in from reference TRBV7-8 and TRBJ2-7): GAGVSQSPRYKVAKRGQDVALRCDPISGHVSLFWYQQALGQGPEFLTYFQNEAQLDKSGLPSDRFFAERPEGSVSTLKIQRTQQEDSAVYLCASSLARDRQGIDEQYFGPGTRLTVT.